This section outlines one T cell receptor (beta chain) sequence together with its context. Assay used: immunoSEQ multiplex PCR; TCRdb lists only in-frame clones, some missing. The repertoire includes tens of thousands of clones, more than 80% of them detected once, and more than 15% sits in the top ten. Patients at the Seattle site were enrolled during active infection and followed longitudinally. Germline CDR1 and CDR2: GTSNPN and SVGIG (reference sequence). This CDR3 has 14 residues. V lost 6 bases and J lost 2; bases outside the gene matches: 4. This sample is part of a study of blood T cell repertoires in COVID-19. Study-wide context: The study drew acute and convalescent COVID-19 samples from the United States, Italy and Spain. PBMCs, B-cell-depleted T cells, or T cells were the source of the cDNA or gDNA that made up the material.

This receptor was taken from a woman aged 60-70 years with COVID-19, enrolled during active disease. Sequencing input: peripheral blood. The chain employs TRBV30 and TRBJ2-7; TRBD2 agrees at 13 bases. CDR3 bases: TGTGCCTGCCACACTAGCGGGAGGGCCTACGAGCAGTACTTC. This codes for CACHTSGRAYEQYF.